A single T cell receptor beta chain is shown here with its context. What it binds is unknown. This entry comes from a study of T cells in Graves' hyperthyroidism and ophthalmopathy. Study in general: The blood sample was taken at first diagnosis, before treatment began.

The CDR3 regions of TCR beta were amplified from RNA transcripts. RT-PCR in the first round (using the HTBI primer set) targeted the TCR CDR3. TCRdb reprocessed the multiplex PCR reads via MiXCR and lists one record per CDR3 protein. This table has 300,000 to 450,000 distinct CDR3 sequences, about 17% appearing once. This CDR3 region has 16 residues. Trimming removed 1 base at V and 0 bases at J, with 10 bases between. The study's findings and limits: Model predictions of ophthalmopathy came a median 6.5 months before onset. The blood repertoire included most of the expanded thyroid clonotypes above 0.001.

The receptor comes from a woman aged 25 to 39 with Graves' hyperthyroidism that later progressed to Graves' ophthalmopathy. The source material was blood. The chain carries TRBV12-3 or TRBV12-4 and TRBJ2-1; D is undetermined. CDR3 nucleotides: TGTGCCAGCAGTTTAGAGGGTCCTAGCTCCTACAATGAGCAGTTCTTC. It encodes CASSLEGPSSYNEQFF.